This entry lists 13 T cell receptor beta chains sequenced from one sample in a study of T cell repertoires in cytomegalovirus infection. These TCRs' antigens remain unknown. TCRdb itself ran the reads through MiXCR, one entry per CDR3 protein. The table includes about 920,000 distinct CDR3 sequences, around 30% detected once. Sequencing used cultured CD8+ T cells from PBMCs, obtained from culture after CMV antigen stimulation. The receptors stem from a human donor in good health (CMV status not recorded). Some clones in this sample may be carry-over from other donors' samples.

This rearrangement joins TRBV7-9 to TRBJ2-7; D not resolved. Trimming pared 1 base from V and 0 bases from J, leaving 7 bases between. This CDR3 region has 14 residues. Germline values: CDR1 SEHNR, CDR2 FQNEAQ (reference sequence). CDR3 nucleotides: TGTGCCAGCAGCTTAGACACCCGCTCCTACGAGCAGTACTTC. Translated: CASSLDTRSYEQYF. The variable domain in full, completed from reference TRBV7-9 and TRBJ2-7, reads DTGVSQNPRHKITKRGQNVTFRCDPISEHNRLYWYRQTLGQGPEFLTYFQNEAQLEKSRLLSDRFSAERPKGSFSTLEIQRTEQGDSAMYLCASSLDTRSYEQYFGPGTRLTVT.

This rearrangement joins TRBV6-2 or TRBV6-3 to TRBJ2-1, with D tentatively TRBD1 or TRBD2 (6 bases each). The CDR3 consists of 16 residues. CDR1 MNHEY and CDR2 SVGEGT come from the germline V gene. V was trimmed by 4 bases and J by 7 bases, leaving 20 bases between them. The CDR3: CASSSPEEGEVNEQFF. CDR3 nucleotides: TGTGCCAGCAGTTCCCCCGAGGAGGGGGAGGTTAATGAGCAGTTCTTC.

This clonotype showed up many times. The chain carries TRBV7-9 and TRBJ1-1; possible D gene TRBD1, 5 bases. Trimming took off 7 bases at V and 1 base at J, with 19 bases between the two ends. The V gene's germline CDR1 is SEHNR and CDR2 FQNEAQ (reference sequence). The CDR3 contains 16 residues. The CDR3 DNA reads TGTGCCAGCACCTCTCCACGGGGGGGAGAGAACACTGAAGCTTTCTTT. Translation: CASTSPRGGENTEAFF.

This chain joins TRBV10-3 and TRBJ2-5; D perhaps matches TRBD1 (6 bases). V was pared by 1 base and J by 2 bases, with 11 bases between. Germline V gene sequence: CDR1 ENHRY, CDR2 SYGVKD. This CDR3 has 15 amino acids. The CDR3, as DNA: TGTGCCATCAGTGAGTTTACAGGGATTCAAGAGACCCAGTACTTC. Residues: CAISEFTGIQETQYF.

CDR3 amino acids: CATSDPDSYNEQFF. The DNA for the CDR3 is TGTGCCACCAGTGACCCGGACAGTTACAATGAGCAGTTCTTC. The chain is built from TRBV24-1 and TRBJ2-1; a possible D gene is TRBD1 (6 bases). The germline CDR1 and CDR2 sequences are KGHDR and SFDVKD. This CDR3 region has 14 residues. Trimming pared 4 bases from V and 4 bases from J, leaving 10 bases between.

The rearrangement uses TRBV19 and TRBJ1-6; maybe TRBD1 (5 bases). Deletions cut 7 bases from V and 17 bases from J, with 15 bases between. This CDR3 spans 11 amino acids. The germline V gene has CDR1 LNHDA and CDR2 SQIVND (reference sequence). CDR3 loop: CASMAGRNFHF. CDR3 bases: TGTGCCAGTATGGCGGGGCGTAACTTCCACTTT.

This clonotype was observed a few times. The V call is TRBV7-9, the J call TRBJ1-3, with unresolved D. This CDR3 region has 14 residues. Trimming pared 6 bases from V and 4 bases from J, leaving 13 bases between. Germline lookup yields CDR1 SEHNR and CDR2 FQNEAQ (reference sequence). The CDR3 region is CASRSKGTGNTIYF. CDR3 nucleotides: TGTGCCAGCAGGTCCAAGGGTACGGGAAACACCATATATTTT.

This clonotype was counted only a few times. This chain links TRBV2 with TRBJ2-7, with D possibly TRBD2 on 6 matching bases. V was shortened by 0 bases and J by 4 bases, with 13 bases between the two germline ends. The CDR3 extends over 15 amino acids. Germline V lookup: CDR1 SNHLY, CDR2 FYNNEI. The CDR3 bases are TGTGCCAGCAGTGAAGCTGGGGGAGGACATTACGAGCAGTACTTC. Its translation is CASSEAGGGHYEQYF.

In DNA, the CDR3 is TGTGCCAGCAGTCCCCGCGGGACTAGCGGGGGTTACGAGCAGTACGTC. Its translation: CASSPRGTSGGYEQYV. The J gene is TRBJ2-7, the V gene TRBV27; 14 bases align to TRBD2. Germline trimming cut 5 bases from V and 4 bases from J; bases unmatched to any gene: 7. This CDR3 is 16 amino acids long. Germline CDR1 is MNHEY and CDR2 is SMNVEV (reference sequence).

This rearrangement joins TRBV12-5 to TRBJ2-2; a possible D gene is TRBD2 (6 bases). V lost 3 bases, J lost 2 bases, and 13 bases lay in between. CDR3 size: 16 residues. Germline CDR1 and CDR2: LGHNT and FRNRAP. Here the CDR3 reads CASGFSRETNTGELFF. The CDR3 DNA is TGTGCTAGTGGTTTCTCCCGGGAGACCAACACCGGGGAGCTGTTTTTT.

This chain links TRBV28 with TRBJ2-7; the match to TRBD1 covers 7 bases. The CDR3 is 14 residues long. V gave up 5 bases and J gave up 2 bases; unmatched junction bases: 6. Per germline, CDR1 MDHEN and CDR2 SYDVKM. The CDR3 nucleotides are TGTGCCAGCAGTCCAGAGACAGGGCCCTACGAGCAGTACGTC. Translated, it gives CASSPETGPYEQYV.

This clonotype was recorded only once. The J gene is TRBJ2-5, the V gene TRBV24-1, with TRBD1 matching 10 bases. The V gene's germline CDR1 is KGHDR and CDR2 SFDVKD. V lost 0 bases, J lost 5 bases, and 8 bases stayed unmatched. The length of the CDR3 is 17 residues. The chain's CDR3 is CATSDLPRDRGWETQYF. CDR3 nucleotide sequence: TGTGCCACCAGTGATTTGCCCCGGGACAGGGGATGGGAGACCCAGTACTTC.

The sample holds many counts of this clonotype. The chain carries TRBV7-2 and TRBJ2-3, with no clear D. Germline-derived CDR1 and CDR2 are SGHTA and FQGNSA. The CDR3 loop spans 16 amino acids. Deletions cut 5 bases from V and 6 bases from J, with 21 bases between. The CDR3 DNA sequence: TGTGCCAGCAGCCAGGCGGCGCGGTACCGGATGGATACGCAGTATTTT. This gives the protein CASSQAARYRMDTQYF.